This T cell receptor (beta chain) was captured by sequencing in a study of cytomegalovirus exposure and HLA in healthy donors. General observations from the study: TCR clusters originating in the first cohort tended to co-occur in the 120 validation repertoires, according to a later analysis. In vitro experiments confirmed that three CMV-associated chains were specific for CMV antigens. Cytomegalovirus association was listed for under 200 TCR beta chains.

This table comes from immunoSEQ multiplex PCR, and its TCRdb copy is limited to in-frame clones, with some not included. The sample lists approximately 56,000 clones; about 92% were seen once. The table lists this clone with a count of one. Its target is not known. The CDR3 extends over 17 amino acids. V shed 6 bases and J 5 bases; nucleotides not matched to a gene: 12. Germline V gene sequence: CDR1 LNHDA, CDR2 SQIVND (reference sequence). The receptor was isolated from a young man in good health and CMV-seronegative. Sequenced: PBMCs. The gene calls are TRBV19 and TRBJ2-5; 13 nucleotides agree with TRBD2. The CDR3 loop is CASSSAGLAGVGETQYF. As DNA, the CDR3 is TGTGCCAGTAGCTCTGCTGGACTAGCGGGAGTGGGGGAGACCCAGTACTTC.